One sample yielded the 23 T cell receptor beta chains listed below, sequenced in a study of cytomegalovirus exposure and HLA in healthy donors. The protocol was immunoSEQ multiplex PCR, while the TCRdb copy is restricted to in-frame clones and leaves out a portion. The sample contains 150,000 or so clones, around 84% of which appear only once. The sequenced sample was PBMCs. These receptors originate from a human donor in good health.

CDR3 residues: CASSPFTRGPNTGELFF. CDR3 coding DNA: TGCGCCAGCAGCCCGTTTACCAGGGGTCCGAACACCGGGGAGCTGTTTTTT. This rearrangement joins TRBV4-1 to TRBJ2-2, with a weak D call TRBD1 (6 bases). V was cut by 4 bases and J by 0 bases, with 15 bases left in between. Germline-derived CDR1 and CDR2 are MGHRA and YSYEKL. There are 17 residues in the CDR3.

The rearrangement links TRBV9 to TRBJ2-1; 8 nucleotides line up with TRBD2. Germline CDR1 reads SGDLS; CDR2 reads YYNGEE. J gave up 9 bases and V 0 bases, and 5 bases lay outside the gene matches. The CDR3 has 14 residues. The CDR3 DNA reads TGTGCCAGCAGCGTAGAAGCGGGAGAAAGTGAGCAGTTCTTC. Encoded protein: CASSVEAGESEQFF. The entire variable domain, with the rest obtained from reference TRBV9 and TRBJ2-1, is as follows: DSGVTQTPKHLITATGQRVTLRCSPRSGDLSVYWYQQSLDQGLQFLIQYYNGEERAKGNILERFSAQQFPDLHSELNLSSLELGDSALYFCASSVEAGESEQFFGPGTRLTVL.

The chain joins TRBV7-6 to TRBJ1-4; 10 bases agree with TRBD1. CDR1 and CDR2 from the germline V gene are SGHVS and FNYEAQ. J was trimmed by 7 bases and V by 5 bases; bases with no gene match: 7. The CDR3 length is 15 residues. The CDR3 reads CASSPQTGGVEKLFF. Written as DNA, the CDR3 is TGTGCCAGCAGCCCGCAGACAGGGGGCGTTGAAAAACTGTTTTTT.

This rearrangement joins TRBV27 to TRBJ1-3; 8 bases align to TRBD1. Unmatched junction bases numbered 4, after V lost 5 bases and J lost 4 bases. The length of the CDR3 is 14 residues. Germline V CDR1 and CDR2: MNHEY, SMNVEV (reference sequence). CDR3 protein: CASSPWTGGNTIYF. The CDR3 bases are TGTGCCAGCAGTCCCTGGACAGGGGGAAACACCATATATTTT.

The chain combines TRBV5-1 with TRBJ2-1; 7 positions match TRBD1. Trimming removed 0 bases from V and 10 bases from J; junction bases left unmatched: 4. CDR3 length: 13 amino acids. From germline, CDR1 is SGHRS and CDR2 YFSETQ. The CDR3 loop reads CASSLVGGGEQFF. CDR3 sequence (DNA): TGCGCCAGCAGCTTGGTAGGGGGCGGCGAGCAGTTCTTC.

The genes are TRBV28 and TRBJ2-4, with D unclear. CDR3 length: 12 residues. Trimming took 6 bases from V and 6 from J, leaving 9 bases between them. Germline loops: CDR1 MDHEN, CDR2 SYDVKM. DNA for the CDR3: TGTGCCAGCAGCCAAACGGGAAACATTCAGTACTTC. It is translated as CASSQTGNIQYF.

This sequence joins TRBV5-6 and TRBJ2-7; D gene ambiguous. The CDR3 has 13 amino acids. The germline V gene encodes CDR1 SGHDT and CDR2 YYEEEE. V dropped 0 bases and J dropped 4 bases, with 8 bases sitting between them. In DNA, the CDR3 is TGTGCCAGCAGCTTGGGTTCACTTTACGAGCAGTACTTC. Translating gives CASSLGSLYEQYF.

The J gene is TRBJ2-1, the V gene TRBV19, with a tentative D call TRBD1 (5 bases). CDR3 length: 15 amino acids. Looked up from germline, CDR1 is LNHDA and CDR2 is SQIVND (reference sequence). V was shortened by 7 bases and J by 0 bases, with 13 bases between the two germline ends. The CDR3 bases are TGTGCCAGTACAATCGGACAAAGCTCCTACAATGAGCAGTTCTTC. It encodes CASTIGQSSYNEQFF.

The CDR3 spells CASSSRGTLMNTEAFF. DNA for the CDR3: TGTGCCAGCAGTTCCAGGGGGACCTTAATGAACACTGAAGCTTTCTTT. The gene calls are TRBV7-9 and TRBJ1-1; 7 bases fit TRBD1. This CDR3 spans 16 amino acids. J was trimmed by 0 bases and V by 6 bases; bases with no gene match: 10. Looked up from germline, CDR1 is SEHNR and CDR2 is FQNEAQ (reference sequence).

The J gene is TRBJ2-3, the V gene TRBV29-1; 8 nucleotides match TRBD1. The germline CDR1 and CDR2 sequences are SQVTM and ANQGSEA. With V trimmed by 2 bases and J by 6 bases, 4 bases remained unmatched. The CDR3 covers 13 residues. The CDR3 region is CSVERDRKDTQYF. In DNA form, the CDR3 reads TGCAGCGTTGAAAGGGACAGGAAGGATACGCAGTATTTT.

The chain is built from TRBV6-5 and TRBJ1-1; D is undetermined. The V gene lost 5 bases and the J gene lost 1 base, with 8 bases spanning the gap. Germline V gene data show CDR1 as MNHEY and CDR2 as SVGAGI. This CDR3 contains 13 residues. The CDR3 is CASSEAPNTEAFF. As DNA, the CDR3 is TGTGCCAGCAGTGAAGCTCCGAACACTGAAGCTTTCTTT.

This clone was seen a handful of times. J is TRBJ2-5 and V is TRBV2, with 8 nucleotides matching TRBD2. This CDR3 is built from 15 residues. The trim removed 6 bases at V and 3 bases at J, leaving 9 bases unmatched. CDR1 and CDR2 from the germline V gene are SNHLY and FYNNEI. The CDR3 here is CASSVTGTREETQYF. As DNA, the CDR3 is TGTGCCAGCAGCGTCACCGGGACTAGAGAAGAGACCCAGTACTTC.

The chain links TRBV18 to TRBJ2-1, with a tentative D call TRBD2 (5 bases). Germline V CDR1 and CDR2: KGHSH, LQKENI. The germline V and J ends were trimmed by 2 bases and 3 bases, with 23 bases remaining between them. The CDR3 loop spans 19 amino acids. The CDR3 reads CASSPFSILEGSHYNEQFF. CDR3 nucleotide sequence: TGTGCCAGCTCACCATTCTCCATCCTTGAGGGCTCTCACTACAATGAGCAGTTCTTC.

Here the CDR3 reads CASSLSGVSTDTQYF. The CDR3 DNA reads as TGTGCCAGCAGTTTGAGCGGGGTTAGCACAGATACGCAGTATTTT. The chain joins TRBV27 to TRBJ2-3, with TRBD2 matching 7 bases. The trim removed 3 bases at V and 0 bases at J, leaving 3 bases unmatched. CDR3 length: 15 amino acids. CDR1 and CDR2 from the germline V gene are MNHEY and SMNVEV (reference sequence).

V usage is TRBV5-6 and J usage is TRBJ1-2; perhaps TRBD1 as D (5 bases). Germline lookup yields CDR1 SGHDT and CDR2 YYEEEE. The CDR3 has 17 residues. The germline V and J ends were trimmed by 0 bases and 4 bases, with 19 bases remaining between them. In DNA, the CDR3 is TGTGCCAGCAGCTTGGATTTGTGGAGCAGGGCAGGCTATGGCTACACCTTC. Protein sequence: CASSLDLWSRAGYGYTF.

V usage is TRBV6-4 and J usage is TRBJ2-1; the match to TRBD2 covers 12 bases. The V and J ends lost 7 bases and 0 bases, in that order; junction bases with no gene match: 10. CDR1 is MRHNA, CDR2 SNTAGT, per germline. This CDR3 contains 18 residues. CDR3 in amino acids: CASNETSGSPSSYNEQFF. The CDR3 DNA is TGTGCCAGCAACGAGACTAGCGGGAGCCCTAGCTCCTACAATGAGCAGTTCTTC.

For the CDR3, the DNA is TGTGCCAGCAATCACGGGACACCCGAGATTAAGCCCCAGCATTTT. It specifies CASNHGTPEIKPQHF. This sequence joins TRBV28 and TRBJ1-5, with TRBD1 as a possible D gene (6 bases). The CDR3 loop spans 15 amino acids. The V gene lost 7 bases and the J gene lost 8 bases, with 21 bases spanning the gap. Germline V CDR1 and CDR2: MDHEN, SYDVKM.

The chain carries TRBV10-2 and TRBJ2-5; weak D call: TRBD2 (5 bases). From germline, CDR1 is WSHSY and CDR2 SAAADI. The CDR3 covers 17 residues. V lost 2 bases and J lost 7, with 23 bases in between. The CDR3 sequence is CASSEAFGIEGIGTQYF. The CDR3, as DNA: TGCGCCAGCAGTGAGGCATTTGGTATAGAGGGAATTGGGACCCAGTACTTC.

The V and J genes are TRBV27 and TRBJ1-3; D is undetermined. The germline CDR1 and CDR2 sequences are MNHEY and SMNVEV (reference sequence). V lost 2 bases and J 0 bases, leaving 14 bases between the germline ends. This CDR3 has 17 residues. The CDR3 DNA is TGTGCCAGCAGTTTAAGGCGCGACATGTCCTCTGGAAACACCATATATTTT. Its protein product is CASSLRRDMSSGNTIYF.

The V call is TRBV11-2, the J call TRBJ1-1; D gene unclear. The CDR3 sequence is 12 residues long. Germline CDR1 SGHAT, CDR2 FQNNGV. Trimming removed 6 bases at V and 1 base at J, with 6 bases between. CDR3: CASRNRNTEAFF. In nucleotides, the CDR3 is TGTGCCAGCAGGAATAGGAACACTGAAGCTTTCTTT.

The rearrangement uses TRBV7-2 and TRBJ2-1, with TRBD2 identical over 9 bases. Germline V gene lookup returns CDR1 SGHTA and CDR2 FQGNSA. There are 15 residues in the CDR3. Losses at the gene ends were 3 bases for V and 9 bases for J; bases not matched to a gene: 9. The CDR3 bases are TGTGCCAGCAGCTTCCGTAGCGGGAGTGTACGTGAGCAGTTCTTC. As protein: CASSFRSGSVREQFF.

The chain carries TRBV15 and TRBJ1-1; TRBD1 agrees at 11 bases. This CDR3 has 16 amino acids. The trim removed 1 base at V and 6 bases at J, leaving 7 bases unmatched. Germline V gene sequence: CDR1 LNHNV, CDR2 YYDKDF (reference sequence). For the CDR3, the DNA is TGTGCCACCAGCAGAGGGGACAGGGGGATGGTCGCTGAAGCTTTCTTT. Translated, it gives CATSRGDRGMVAEAFF.

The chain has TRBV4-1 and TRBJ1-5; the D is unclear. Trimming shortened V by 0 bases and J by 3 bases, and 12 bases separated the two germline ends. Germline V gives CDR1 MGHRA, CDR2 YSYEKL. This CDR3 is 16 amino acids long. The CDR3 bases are TGCGCCAGCAGCCAAGAAATCTCAGCGATCAATCAGCCCCAGCATTTT. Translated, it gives CASSQEISAINQPQHF.